The 21 T cell receptor beta chains presented below share a single source sample, sequenced in a study of T cell repertoires in cytomegalovirus infection. TCRdb independently ran MiXCR on the reads; one entry per CDR3 protein. The table includes a few hundred thousand distinct CDR3 sequences, roughly 28% detected once. The antigens for these receptors are not known. This specimen was cultured PBMCs, taken from culture after CMV antigen stimulation. These receptors were collected from a human donor in good health (CMV status not recorded). Some clones in this sample may be carry-over from other donors' samples.

The sample holds a few counts of this clonotype. The chain has TRBV18 and TRBJ1-1; 7 nucleotides match TRBD1. The junction had 10 bases not matched to a gene; V was cut back by 2 bases and J by 4 bases. In germline, CDR1 is KGHSH, CDR2 LQKENI. CDR3 size: 16 residues. The CDR3: CASSPFSAGGGTEAFF. The CDR3 DNA reads as TGTGCCAGCTCACCATTTTCGGCAGGGGGGGGCACTGAAGCTTTCTTT.

The J gene is TRBJ2-1, the V gene TRBV19; a possible D gene is TRBD2 (6 bases). V dropped 4 bases and J dropped 0 bases, with 10 bases sitting between them. CDR1 is LNHDA, CDR2 SQIVND, per germline (reference sequence). This CDR3 is 15 amino acids long. CDR3 residues: CASSTGTPSYNEQFF. As DNA, the CDR3 is TGTGCCAGTAGTACGGGGACTCCCTCCTACAATGAGCAGTTCTTC.

The V and J genes are TRBV6-1 and TRBJ2-4; no firm D call. V lost 6 bases, J lost 0 bases, and 18 bases lay in between. CDR3 length equals 17 residues. Germline V gene lookup returns CDR1 MNHNS and CDR2 SASEGT. The CDR3 coding sequence is TGTGCCAGCAGCGAGATCCAGACGACGGTAGCCAAAAACATTCAGTACTTC. Residues: CASSEIQTTVAKNIQYF.

Many counts were recorded for this clonotype. V and J are TRBV11-3 and TRBJ2-7; the D gene is possibly TRBD2 (7 bases). The CDR3 is 14 amino acids. The germline V and J ends were trimmed by 1 base and 7 bases, with 14 bases remaining between them. Germline V gene sequence: CDR1 SGHNT, CDR2 YENEEA. The DNA of the CDR3 is TGTGCCAGCAGCTTAGTTGCGGGGGCAGTGGAGCAGTACTTC. Its translation: CASSLVAGAVEQYF.

A few counts support this clonotype. This chain connects TRBV19 to TRBJ2-2, with D maybe TRBD2 (6 bases). This CDR3 is 14 amino acids long. With 5 bases removed from V and 5 bases from J, the gap between germline ends came to 12 bases. Germline CDR1 is LNHDA and CDR2 is SQIVND (reference sequence). The CDR3 loop is CASSPSGLTGELFF. The CDR3 DNA follows: TGTGCCAGTAGTCCAAGCGGGCTAACCGGGGAGCTGTTTTTT. Complete variable domain (other parts from reference TRBV19 and TRBJ2-2): DGGITQSPKYLFRKEGQNVTLSCEQNLNHDAMYWYRQDPGQGLRLIYYSQIVNDFQKGDIAEGYSVSREKKESFPLTVTSAQKNPTAFYLCASSPSGLTGELFFGEGSRLTVL.

The chain joins TRBV7-6 to TRBJ1-2; possible D gene TRBD1, 6 bases. The length of the CDR3 is 15 residues. V was cut by 3 bases and J by 8 bases, with 19 bases left in between. In germline, CDR1 is SGHVS, CDR2 FNYEAQ. CDR3 sequence (DNA): TGTGCCAGCAGCTTGACCGGTAGGGGGGTAGGAGGCTACACCTTC. It yields the protein CASSLTGRGVGGYTF.

The rearrangement joins TRBV19 to TRBJ2-1; D gene ambiguous. The CDR3 has 12 amino acids. The germline V and J ends were trimmed by 4 bases and 0 bases, with 1 base remaining between them. CDR1 LNHDA and CDR2 SQIVND come from the germline V gene (reference sequence). CDR3 nucleotide sequence: TGTGCCAGTAGTACCTCCTACAATGAGCAGTTCTTC. The encoded protein is CASSTSYNEQFF.

This clonotype turned up a few times. The rearrangement joins TRBV6-2 or TRBV6-3 to TRBJ1-5; TRBD1 matches 8 bases. Germline V gene lookup returns CDR1 MNHEY and CDR2 SVGEGT. The CDR3 totals 17 residues. V was pared by 0 bases and J by 4 bases, with 8 bases of the junction left unmatched. The DNA for the CDR3 is TGTGCCAGCAGTTACTCGGCAGGGGGCTCCACAAATCAGCCCCAGCATTTT. Its protein is CASSYSAGGSTNQPQHF.

The rearrangement joins TRBV4-1 to TRBJ1-4, with D possibly TRBD1 on 6 matching bases. With 0 bases removed from V and 13 bases from J, the gap between germline ends came to 12 bases. The CDR3 runs 13 residues. CDR1 is MGHRA and CDR2 is YSYEKL in the germline V gene. The CDR3 region has the DNA TGCGCCAGCAGCCAAGAGAGGAGGGGGGGACTGTTTTTT. Protein sequence: CASSQERRGGLFF.

V is TRBV27 and J is TRBJ1-2; 7 bases are a match to TRBD1. The CDR3 spans 16 residues. CDR1 and CDR2 (germline): MNHEY, SMNVEV (reference sequence). V shed 4 bases and J 0 bases; nucleotides not matched to a gene: 8. CDR3 protein: CASSSLLGQTNYGYTF. CDR3 in DNA: TGTGCCAGCAGTTCACTCCTGGGACAGACTAACTATGGCTACACCTTC.

This clonotype occurred a few times. The gene calls are TRBV7-2 and TRBJ1-1, with D hard to call. The CDR3 is made up of 14 amino acids. Per the germline V gene, CDR1 is SGHTA and CDR2 is FQGNSA. Trimming left V 6 bases short and J 3 bases short, with 14 bases between. The CDR3 DNA reads as TGTGCCAGCAGTTACCCCGGGCCGGACACTGAAGCTTTCTTT. Amino acid sequence: CASSYPGPDTEAFF.

J is TRBJ2-3 and V is TRBV12-3 or TRBV12-4; no definite D call. This CDR3 is built from 16 residues. Trimming left V 3 bases short and J 1 base short, with 14 bases between. The CDR3 sequence is CASSFDPGGGTDTQYF. The CDR3 bases are TGTGCCAGCAGTTTTGATCCCGGCGGAGGCACAGATACGCAGTATTTT.

This clonotype was observed a single time. The chain is built from TRBV27 and TRBJ1-6; D unresolved. CDR3 length equals 17 residues. CDR1 MNHEY and CDR2 SMNVEV come from the germline V gene (reference sequence). Between the trimmed V and J ends, which lost 4 bases and 0 bases, there was a span of 13 bases. CDR3 nucleotides: TGTGCCAGCAGTTGGAGATCTATTAGCTCCTATAATTCACCCCTCCACTTT. It yields the protein CASSWRSISSYNSPLHF.

This clonotype occurred many times. The chain employs TRBV20-1 and TRBJ2-1; TRBD2 matches at 13 bases. The CDR3 runs 14 residues. V shed 5 bases, J shed 10 bases, and the junction held 8 bases outside the gene matches. CDR1 and CDR2 (germline): DFQATT, SNEGSKA (reference sequence). The DNA of the CDR3 is TGCAGTGCTGGGGGACTAGCGGGAACTCAAGAGCAGTTCTTC. It is translated as CSAGGLAGTQEQFF.

The chain recombines TRBV11-2 with TRBJ1-1, with a weak D call TRBD1 (6 bases). The germline gives CDR1 SGHAT, CDR2 FQNNGV. The CDR3 runs to 15 residues. Deletions cut 5 bases from V and 5 bases from J, with 18 bases between. The CDR3, as DNA: TGTGCCAGCAGCCGAGGGGGAAGGGGATGGACTGAAGCTTTCTTT. Residues: CASSRGGRGWTEAFF.

Only a few counts were recorded for this clonotype. CDR3 protein: CASSVTGTGNTEAFF. The CDR3 DNA is TGTGCCAGCAGCGTCACCGGGACAGGGAACACTGAAGCTTTCTTT. The chain combines TRBV28 with TRBJ1-1; TRBD1 matches 8 bases. CDR1 MDHEN and CDR2 SYDVKM come from the germline V gene. The CDR3 runs 15 residues. J was trimmed by 1 base and V by 6 bases; bases with no gene match: 7.

This chain joins TRBV6-8 and TRBJ2-6; tentative D call: TRBD1 (5 bases). V was trimmed by 7 bases and J by 3 bases, leaving 25 bases between them. The CDR3 totals 19 residues. Per germline, CDR1 MNHGY and CDR2 SAAAGT. CDR3 region: CASTLAWRQYTLGANVLTF. CDR3 nucleotides: TGTGCCAGCACGCTTGCGTGGAGACAGTACACTCTTGGGGCCAACGTCCTGACTTTC.

This sequence joins TRBV27 and TRBJ2-1; 9 bases map to TRBD1. Losses at the gene ends were 6 bases for V and 0 bases for J; bases not matched to a gene: 3. Germline loops: CDR1 MNHEY, CDR2 SMNVEV (reference sequence). This CDR3 contains 15 residues. The DNA for the CDR3 is TGTGCCAGCAGAGGACAGGGGAGCTCCTACAATGAGCAGTTCTTC. Amino acid sequence: CASRGQGSSYNEQFF.

This clonotype came up many times. The chain uses TRBV3-1 and TRBJ2-2; 7 bases map to TRBD2. This CDR3 contains 13 residues. The germline gives CDR1 LGHDT, CDR2 YNNKEL (reference sequence). Germline trimming cut 1 base from V and 7 bases from J; bases unmatched to any gene: 0. The CDR3, as DNA: TGTGCCAGCAGCCAAGCGGGAGGCGGGGAGCTGTTTTTT. As protein: CASSQAGGGELFF.

The chain combines TRBV4-2 with TRBJ2-7, with 9 bases aligning to TRBD1. The CDR3 is made up of 16 amino acids. The ends lost 4 bases at V and 4 bases at J; junction bases unmatched: 11. Germline V gene data show CDR1 as LGHNA and CDR2 as YNFKEQ. The DNA for the CDR3 is TGTGCCAGCAGCCGGAATTGGGGACAGGGAGAGTACGAGCAGTACTTC. Its protein product is CASSRNWGQGEYEQYF.

This clonotype was detected a few times. This chain connects TRBV28 to TRBJ1-1; D may be TRBD1 (6 bases). CDR3 length: 14 residues. Trimming shortened V by 5 bases and J by 4 bases, and 14 bases separated the two germline ends. Looked up from germline, CDR1 is MDHEN and CDR2 is SYDVKM. CDR3: CASSLILQGTEAFF. CDR3 nucleotides: TGTGCCAGCAGTCTCATACTACAGGGCACTGAAGCTTTCTTT.